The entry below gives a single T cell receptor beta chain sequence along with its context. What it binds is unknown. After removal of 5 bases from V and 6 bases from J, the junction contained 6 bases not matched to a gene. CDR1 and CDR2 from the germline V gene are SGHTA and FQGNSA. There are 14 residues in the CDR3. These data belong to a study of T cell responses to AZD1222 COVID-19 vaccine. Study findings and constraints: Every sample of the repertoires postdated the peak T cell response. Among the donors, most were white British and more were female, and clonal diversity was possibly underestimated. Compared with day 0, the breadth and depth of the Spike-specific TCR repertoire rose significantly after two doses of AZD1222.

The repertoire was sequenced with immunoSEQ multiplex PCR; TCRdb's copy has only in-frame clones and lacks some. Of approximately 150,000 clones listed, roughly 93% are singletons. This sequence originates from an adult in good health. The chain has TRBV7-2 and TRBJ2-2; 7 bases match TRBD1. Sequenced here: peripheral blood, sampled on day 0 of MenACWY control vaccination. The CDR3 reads CASSVWDSPGELFF. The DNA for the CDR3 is TGTGCCAGCAGCGTCTGGGACAGCCCCGGGGAGCTGTTTTTT. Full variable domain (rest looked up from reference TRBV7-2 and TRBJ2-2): GAGVSQSPSNKVTEKGKDVELRCDPISGHTALYWYRQSLGQGLEFLIYFQGNSAPDKSGLPSDRFSAERTGGSVSTLTIQRTQQEDSAVYLCASSVWDSPGELFFGEGSRLTVL.